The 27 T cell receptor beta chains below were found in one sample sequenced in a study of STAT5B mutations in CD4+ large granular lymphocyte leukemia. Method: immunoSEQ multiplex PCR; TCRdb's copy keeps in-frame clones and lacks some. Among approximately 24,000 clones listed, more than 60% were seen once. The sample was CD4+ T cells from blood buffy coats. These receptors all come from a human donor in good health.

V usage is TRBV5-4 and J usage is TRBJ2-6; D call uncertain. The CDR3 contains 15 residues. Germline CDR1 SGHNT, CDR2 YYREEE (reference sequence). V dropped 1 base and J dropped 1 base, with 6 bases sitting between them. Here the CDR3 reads CASSLMGSGANVLTF. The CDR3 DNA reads TGTGCCAGCAGCTTGATGGGGTCTGGGGCCAACGTCCTGACTTTC.

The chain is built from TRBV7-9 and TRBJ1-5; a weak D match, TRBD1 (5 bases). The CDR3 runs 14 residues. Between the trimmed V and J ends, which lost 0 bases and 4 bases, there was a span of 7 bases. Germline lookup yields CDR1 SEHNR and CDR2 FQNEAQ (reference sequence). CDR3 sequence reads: CASSLAGQNQPQHF. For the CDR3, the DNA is TGTGCCAGCAGCTTAGCGGGGCAGAATCAGCCCCAGCATTTT.

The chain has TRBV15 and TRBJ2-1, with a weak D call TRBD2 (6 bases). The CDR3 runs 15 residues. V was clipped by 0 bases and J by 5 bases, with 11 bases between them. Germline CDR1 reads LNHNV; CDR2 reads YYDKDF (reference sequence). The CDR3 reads CATSRDAGTNNEQFF. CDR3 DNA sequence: TGTGCCACCAGCAGAGATGCGGGAACCAACAATGAGCAGTTCTTC.

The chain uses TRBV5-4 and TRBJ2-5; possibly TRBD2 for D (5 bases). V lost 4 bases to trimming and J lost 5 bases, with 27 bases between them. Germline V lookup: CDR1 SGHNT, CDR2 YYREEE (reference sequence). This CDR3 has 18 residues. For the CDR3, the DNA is TGTGCCAGCAGCATCGAAGGTAGCCACCGGACTTTGCAGGAGACCCAGTACTTC. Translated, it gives CASSIEGSHRTLQETQYF.

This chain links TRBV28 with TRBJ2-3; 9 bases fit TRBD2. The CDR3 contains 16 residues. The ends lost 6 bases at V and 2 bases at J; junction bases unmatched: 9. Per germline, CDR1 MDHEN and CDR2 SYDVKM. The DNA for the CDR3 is TGTGCCAGCAGCCATAGAGCGGGAGGCCCCACAGATACGCAGTATTTT. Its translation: CASSHRAGGPTDTQYF.

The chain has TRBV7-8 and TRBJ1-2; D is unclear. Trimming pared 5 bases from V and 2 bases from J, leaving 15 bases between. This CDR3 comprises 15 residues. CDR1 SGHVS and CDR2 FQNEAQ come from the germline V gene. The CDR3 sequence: CASSPGVQPNYGYTF. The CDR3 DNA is TGTGCCAGCAGCCCTGGGGTTCAACCCAACTATGGCTACACCTTC.

The CDR3 protein is CASSPSGQNNYGYTF. CDR3 in DNA: TGTGCCAGCAGCCCCAGCGGGCAGAATAACTATGGCTACACCTTC. This chain uses TRBV7-2 with TRBJ1-2, with D hard to call. The CDR3 covers 15 residues. Trimming took 5 bases from V and 1 from J, leaving 14 bases between them. Per the germline V gene, CDR1 is SGHTA and CDR2 is FQGNSA.

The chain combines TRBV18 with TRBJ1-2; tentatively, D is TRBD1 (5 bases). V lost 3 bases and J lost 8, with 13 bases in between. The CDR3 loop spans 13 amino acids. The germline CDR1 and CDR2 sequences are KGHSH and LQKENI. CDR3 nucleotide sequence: TGTGCCAGCTCACCGGGCAGGGCCGGAGGCTACACCTTC. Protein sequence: CASSPGRAGGYTF.

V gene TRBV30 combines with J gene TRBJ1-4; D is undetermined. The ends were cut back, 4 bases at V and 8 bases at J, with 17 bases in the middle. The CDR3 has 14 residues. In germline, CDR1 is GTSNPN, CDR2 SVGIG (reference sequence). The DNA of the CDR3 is TGTGCCTGGAACTCAGGTGTTCGTGGAGAAAAACTGTTTTTT. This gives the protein CAWNSGVRGEKLFF. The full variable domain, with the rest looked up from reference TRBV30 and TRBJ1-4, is SQTIHQWPATLVQPVGSPLSLECTVEGTSNPNLYWYRQAAGRGLQLLFYSVGIGQISSEVPQNLSASRPQDRQFILSSKKLLLSDSGFYLCAWNSGVRGEKLFFGSGTQLSVL.

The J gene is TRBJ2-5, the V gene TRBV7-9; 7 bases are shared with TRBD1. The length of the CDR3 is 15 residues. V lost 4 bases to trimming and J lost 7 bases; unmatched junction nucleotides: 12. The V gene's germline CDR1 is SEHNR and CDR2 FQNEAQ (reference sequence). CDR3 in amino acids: CASSSRDRMWGTQYF. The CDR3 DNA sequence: TGTGCCAGCAGCTCCAGGGACAGAATGTGGGGGACCCAGTACTTC.

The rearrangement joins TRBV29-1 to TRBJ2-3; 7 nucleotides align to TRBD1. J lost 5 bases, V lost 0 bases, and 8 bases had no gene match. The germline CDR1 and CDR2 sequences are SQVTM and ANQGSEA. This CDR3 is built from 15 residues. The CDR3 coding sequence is TGCAGCGTTGAAGATCCGGGACAGACTAAAGATACGCAGTATTTT. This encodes CSVEDPGQTKDTQYF.

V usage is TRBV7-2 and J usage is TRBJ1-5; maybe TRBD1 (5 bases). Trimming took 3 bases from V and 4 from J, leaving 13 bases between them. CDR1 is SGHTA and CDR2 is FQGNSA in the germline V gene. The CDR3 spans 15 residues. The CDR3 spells CASSLYRGENQPQHF. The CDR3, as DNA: TGTGCCAGCAGCTTGTATAGGGGCGAAAATCAGCCCCAGCATTTT.

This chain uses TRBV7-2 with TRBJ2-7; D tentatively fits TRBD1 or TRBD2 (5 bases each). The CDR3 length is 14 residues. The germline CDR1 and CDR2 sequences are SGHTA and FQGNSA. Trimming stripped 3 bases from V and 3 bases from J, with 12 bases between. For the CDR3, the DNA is TGTGCCAGCAGCTTCGGGGCGGAAGACTACGAGCAGTACTTC. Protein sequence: CASSFGAEDYEQYF.

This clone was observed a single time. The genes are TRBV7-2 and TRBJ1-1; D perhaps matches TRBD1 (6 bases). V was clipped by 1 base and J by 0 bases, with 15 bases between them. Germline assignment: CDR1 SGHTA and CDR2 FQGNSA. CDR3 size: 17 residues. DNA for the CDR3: TGTGCCAGCAGCTTAGGCACAGGGTTGATCGTGAACACTGAAGCTTTCTTT. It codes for CASSLGTGLIVNTEAFF. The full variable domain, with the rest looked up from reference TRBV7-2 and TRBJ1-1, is GAGVSQSPSNKVTEKGKDVELRCDPISGHTALYWYRQSLGQGLEFLIYFQGNSAPDKSGLPSDRFSAERTGGSVSTLTIQRTQQEDSAVYLCASSLGTGLIVNTEAFFGQGTRLTVV.

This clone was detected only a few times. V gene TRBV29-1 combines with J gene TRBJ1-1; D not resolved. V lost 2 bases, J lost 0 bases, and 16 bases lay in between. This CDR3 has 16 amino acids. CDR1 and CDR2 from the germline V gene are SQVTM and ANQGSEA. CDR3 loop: CSVESRNLALNTEAFF. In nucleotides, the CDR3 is TGCAGCGTTGAAAGCCGAAACTTAGCTTTGAACACTGAAGCTTTCTTT.

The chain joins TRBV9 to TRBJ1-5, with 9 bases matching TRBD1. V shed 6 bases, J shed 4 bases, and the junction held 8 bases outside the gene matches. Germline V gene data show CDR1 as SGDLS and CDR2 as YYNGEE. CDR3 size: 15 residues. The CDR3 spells CASISRTGENQPQHF. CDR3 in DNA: TGTGCCAGCATCTCACGGACAGGGGAAAATCAGCCCCAGCATTTT.

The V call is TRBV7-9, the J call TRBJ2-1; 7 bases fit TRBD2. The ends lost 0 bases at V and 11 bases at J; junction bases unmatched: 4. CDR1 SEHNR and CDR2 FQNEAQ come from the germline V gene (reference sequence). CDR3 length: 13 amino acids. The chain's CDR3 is CASSLAPGLQQFF. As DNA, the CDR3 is TGTGCCAGCAGCTTAGCCCCGGGACTACAGCAGTTCTTC.

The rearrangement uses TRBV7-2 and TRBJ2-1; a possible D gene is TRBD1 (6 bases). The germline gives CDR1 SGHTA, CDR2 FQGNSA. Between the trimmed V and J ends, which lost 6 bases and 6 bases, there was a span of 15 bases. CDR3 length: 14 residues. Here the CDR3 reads CASRRYRETNEQFF. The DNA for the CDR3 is TGTGCCAGCAGACGATACAGGGAGACCAATGAGCAGTTCTTC.

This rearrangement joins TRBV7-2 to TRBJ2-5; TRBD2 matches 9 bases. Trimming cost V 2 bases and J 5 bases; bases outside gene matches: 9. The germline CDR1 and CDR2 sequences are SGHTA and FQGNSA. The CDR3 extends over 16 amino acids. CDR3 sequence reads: CASSLSFGLAKETQYF. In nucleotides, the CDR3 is TGTGCCAGCAGCTTAAGTTTTGGACTAGCGAAGGAGACCCAGTACTTC.

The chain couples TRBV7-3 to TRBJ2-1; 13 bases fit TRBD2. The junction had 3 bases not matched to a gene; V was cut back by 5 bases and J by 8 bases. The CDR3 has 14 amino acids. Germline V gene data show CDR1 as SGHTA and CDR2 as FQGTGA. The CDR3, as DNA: TGTGCCAGCAGCGGGGGACTAGCGGGGCATGAGCAGTTCTTC. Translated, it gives CASSGGLAGHEQFF.

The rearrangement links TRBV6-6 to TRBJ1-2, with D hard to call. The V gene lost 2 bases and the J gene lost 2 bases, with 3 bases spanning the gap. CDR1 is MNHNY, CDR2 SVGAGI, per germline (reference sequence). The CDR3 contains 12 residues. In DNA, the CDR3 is TGTGCCAGCAGTTACGGGAACTATGGCTACACCTTC. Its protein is CASSYGNYGYTF.

The CDR3 DNA reads as TGTGCCAGCAGCGCCGGGACAGGGAACACAGATACGCAGTATTTT. Translating gives CASSAGTGNTDTQYF. The rearrangement links TRBV9 to TRBJ2-3, with 9 bases fitting TRBD1. CDR1 and CDR2 (germline): SGDLS, YYNGEE. The CDR3 has 15 residues. J was trimmed by 2 bases and V by 3 bases; bases with no gene match: 4.

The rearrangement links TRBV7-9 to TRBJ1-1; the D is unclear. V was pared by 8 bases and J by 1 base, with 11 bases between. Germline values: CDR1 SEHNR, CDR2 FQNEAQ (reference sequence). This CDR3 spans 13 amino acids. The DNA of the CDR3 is TGTGCCAGCGTTGTCCAGCAGAACACTGAAGCTTTCTTT. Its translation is CASVVQQNTEAFF.

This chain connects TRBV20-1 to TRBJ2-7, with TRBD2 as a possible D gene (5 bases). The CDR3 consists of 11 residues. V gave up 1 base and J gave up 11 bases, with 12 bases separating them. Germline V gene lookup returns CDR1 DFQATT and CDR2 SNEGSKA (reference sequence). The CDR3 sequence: CSARGTAGEYF. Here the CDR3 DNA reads TGCAGTGCTAGAGGGACTGCCGGGGAGTACTTC.

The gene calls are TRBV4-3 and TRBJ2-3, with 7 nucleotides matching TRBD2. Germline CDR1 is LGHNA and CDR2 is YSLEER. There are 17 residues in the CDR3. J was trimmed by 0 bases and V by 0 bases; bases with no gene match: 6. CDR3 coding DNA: TGCGCCAGCAGCCAAGATAACGAGGGAGGGAGCACAGATACGCAGTATTTT. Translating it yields CASSQDNEGGSTDTQYF.

CDR3 bases: TGTGCCAGCAGCCCCCCGGGACAAAGAATGGGGGCTTTCTTT. Encoded protein: CASSPPGQRMGAFF. The chain employs TRBV6-5 and TRBJ1-1; D is perhaps TRBD1 (6 bases). CDR3 length: 14 residues. CDR1 MNHEY and CDR2 SVGAGI come from the germline V gene. Trimming stripped 6 bases from V and 11 bases from J, with 22 bases between.

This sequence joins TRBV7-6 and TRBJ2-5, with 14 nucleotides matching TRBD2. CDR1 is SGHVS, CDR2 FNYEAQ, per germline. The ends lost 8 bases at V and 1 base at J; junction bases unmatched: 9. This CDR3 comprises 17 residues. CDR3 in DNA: TGTGCCAGCCTTGGGGCGACTAGCGGGAGGGCCCAAGAGACCCAGTACTTC. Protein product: CASLGATSGRAQETQYF.